This entry features one TCR beta chain sequence. The antigen remains undetermined. This sample stems from a study of T cell responses to AZD1222 COVID-19 vaccine. Regarding the study as a whole: CD4 TCRs linked to vaccination spanned spike, dominating at 160-218 and 743-854. A rise in Spike-specific TCR breadth and depth followed two AZD1222 doses. The reported proportion of spike-specific TCRs targeting unmutated variant regions was nearly half.

The method was immunoSEQ multiplex PCR; TCRdb's version includes in-frame clones alone and lacks a portion of them. The repertoire holds 170,000 or so clones, with about nine tenths as singletons. The CDR3 covers 15 residues. The V gene lost 8 bases and the J gene lost 2 bases, with 16 bases spanning the gap. Germline lookup yields CDR1 MDHEN and CDR2 SYDVKM. This clonotype was sampled from an adult in good health. The chain couples TRBV28 to TRBJ1-5; tentative D call: TRBD1 (5 bases). The material was peripheral blood, obtained on day 0 of AZD1222 vaccination. Here the CDR3 DNA reads TGTGCCAGCGGCAGGAGGGGCGTAGGCAATCAGCCCCAGCATTTT. Its protein product is CASGRRGVGNQPQHF.